The 8 T cell receptor beta chains listed next were all sequenced from one sample in a study of beta chain features in type 1 diabetes. Sequenced material consisted of expressed TCRB transcripts (all of the isolated RNA was reverse transcribed). Produced via immunoSEQ multiplex PCR; TCRdb's table is partial and in-frame only. The sample lists 200,000 to 250,000 clones; approximately 70% were seen once. The sample consisted of naive CD4+ T cells from blood. Source of these receptors: a man under 40 in good health.

The chain joins TRBV14 to TRBJ2-1; D unclear. Trimming removed 1 base from V and 8 bases from J, with 3 bases in between. Germline V lookup: CDR1 SGHDN, CDR2 FVKESK. The CDR3 runs to 11 residues. The CDR3 sequence: CASSQGHEQFF. CDR3 DNA: TGTGCCAGCAGCCAAGGACATGAGCAGTTCTTC.

This chain connects TRBV30 to TRBJ2-5; D remains unclear. Germline lookup yields CDR1 GTSNPN and CDR2 SVGIG (reference sequence). This CDR3 spans 13 amino acids. V was clipped by 2 bases and J by 5 bases, with 12 bases between them. Here the CDR3 reads CAWSQEVGETQYF. In nucleotides, the CDR3 is TGTGCCTGGAGTCAAGAGGTTGGGGAGACCCAGTACTTC. Looking up the rest from reference TRBV30 and TRBJ2-5 gives the full variable domain: SQTIHQWPATLVQPVGSPLSLECTVEGTSNPNLYWYRQAAGRGLQLLFYSVGIGQISSEVPQNLSASRPQDRQFILSSKKLLLSDSGFYLCAWSQEVGETQYFGPGTRLLVL.

The chain uses TRBV25-1 and TRBJ1-2; D might be TRBD1 (5 bases). The germline V gene has CDR1 MGHDK and CDR2 SYGVNS. This CDR3 spans 15 amino acids. V was trimmed by 3 bases and J by 4 bases, leaving 15 bases between them. This CDR3 reads CASSDPRAGSYGYTF. The CDR3 DNA reads as TGTGCCAGCAGTGATCCCAGGGCGGGATCCTATGGCTACACCTTC.

This clone was seen more than once but under ten times. The chain joins TRBV30 to TRBJ1-1; D is ambiguous. Trimming stripped 2 bases from V and 5 bases from J, with 12 bases between. Germline V gene data show CDR1 as GTSNPN and CDR2 as SVGIG (reference sequence). There are 13 residues in the CDR3. The CDR3, as DNA: TGTGCCTGGAGTCGTACAACGGGGACTGAAGCTTTCTTT. As protein: CAWSRTTGTEAFF. Looking up the rest from reference TRBV30 and TRBJ1-1 gives the full variable domain: SQTIHQWPATLVQPVGSPLSLECTVEGTSNPNLYWYRQAAGRGLQLLFYSVGIGQISSEVPQNLSASRPQDRQFILSSKKLLLSDSGFYLCAWSRTTGTEAFFGQGTRLTVV.

V usage is TRBV2 and J usage is TRBJ2-5, with 9 nucleotides matching TRBD2. V trimming: 4 bases; J trimming: 5 bases; junction bases outside the gene matches: 5. The CDR3 totals 14 residues. Germline values: CDR1 SNHLY, CDR2 FYNNEI. In nucleotides, the CDR3 is TGTGCCAGCAGTGGACAGCGGGGGGCCGAGACCCAGTACTTC. Protein: CASSGQRGAETQYF.

This clone was detected only a few times. V usage is TRBV7-2 and J usage is TRBJ2-3; D not resolved. The V end lost 5 bases, the J end lost 6 bases, and 15 bases lay between the germline ends. Per germline, CDR1 SGHTA and CDR2 FQGNSA. The length of the CDR3 is 14 residues. The chain's CDR3 is CASSPGMAADTQYF. In DNA, the CDR3 is TGTGCCAGCAGCCCCGGAATGGCGGCCGATACGCAGTATTTT.

In this sample, this clone turned up once. V gene TRBV19 combines with J gene TRBJ2-5; possible D gene TRBD2, 6 bases. Germline V gene data show CDR1 as LNHDA and CDR2 as SQIVND (reference sequence). The CDR3 covers 13 residues. V lost 3 bases and J 6 bases, leaving 11 bases between the germline ends. This CDR3 is CASSMRDSQTQYF. The DNA for the CDR3 is TGTGCCAGTAGTATGAGGGACTCGCAGACCCAGTACTTC.

V gene TRBV30 combines with J gene TRBJ2-1; D gene unclear. V gave up 2 bases and J gave up 0 bases, with 11 bases separating them. Germline CDR1 and CDR2: GTSNPN and SVGIG (reference sequence). This CDR3 contains 15 residues. The CDR3 here is CAWSRSRGSYNEQFF. Here the CDR3 DNA reads TGTGCCTGGAGTCGGTCCAGAGGCTCCTACAATGAGCAGTTCTTC.